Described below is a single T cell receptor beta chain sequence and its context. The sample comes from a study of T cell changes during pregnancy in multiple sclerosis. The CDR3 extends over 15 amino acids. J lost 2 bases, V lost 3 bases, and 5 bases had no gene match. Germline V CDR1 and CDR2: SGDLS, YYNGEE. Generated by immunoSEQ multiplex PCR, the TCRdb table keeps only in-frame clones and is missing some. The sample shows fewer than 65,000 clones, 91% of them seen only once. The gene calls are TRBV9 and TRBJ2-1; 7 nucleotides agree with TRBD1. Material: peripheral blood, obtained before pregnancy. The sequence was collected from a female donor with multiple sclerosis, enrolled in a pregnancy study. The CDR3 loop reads CASSGQGNAYNEQFF. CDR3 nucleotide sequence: TGTGCCAGCAGCGGACAGGGTAATGCCTACAATGAGCAGTTCTTC.